Below are 26 T cell receptor beta chains sequenced from a single sample in a study of shared clonotypes between healthy human individuals. Clones were sequenced by immunoSEQ multiplex PCR, and TCRdb holds only the in-frame ones, with some missing. This sample has over a million clones, with approximately 98.5% found just once. Sequenced input: naive CD4+ T cells sorted from blood. Specified subset: CD45RA+ positively selected. These receptor sequences come from a man aged 25 to 45 in good health.

Comment on this clone: This specimen includes other DNA sequences encoding the same CDR3. This chain uses TRBV5-4 with TRBJ2-3; D call uncertain. The V and J ends lost 0 bases and 0 bases respectively, with 5 bases between them. Germline lookup yields CDR1 SGHNT and CDR2 YYREEE (reference sequence). This CDR3 region has 14 residues. The CDR3, as DNA: TGTGCCAGCAGCTTGGAGAGAAGCACAGATACGCAGTATTTT. Translated, it gives CASSLERSTDTQYF.

The rearrangement links TRBV2 to TRBJ1-2, with a weak D call TRBD1 (5 bases). The CDR3 extends over 13 amino acids. Germline-derived CDR1 and CDR2 are SNHLY and FYNNEI. V lost 3 bases, J lost 7 bases, and 12 bases lay in between. The CDR3 bases are TGTGCCAGCAGTGAGTACCAGGGTGGTGGCTACACCTTC. Protein product: CASSEYQGGGYTF. Full variable domain (rest looked up from reference TRBV2 and TRBJ1-2): EPEVTQTPSHQVTQMGQEVILRCVPISNHLYFYWYRQILGQKVEFLVSFYNNEISEKSEIFDDQFSVERPDGSNFTLKIRSTKLEDSAMYFCASSEYQGGGYTFGSGTRLTVV.

The chain couples TRBV19 to TRBJ2-3; tentatively, D is TRBD2 (5 bases). The germline V gene encodes CDR1 LNHDA and CDR2 SQIVND (reference sequence). With 1 base removed from V and 1 base from J, the gap between germline ends came to 21 bases. The CDR3 has 19 residues. The CDR3 protein is CASSIGYLERRARTDTQYF. CDR3 in DNA: TGTGCCAGTAGTATAGGGTATCTAGAAAGGCGGGCCCGCACAGATACGCAGTATTTT.

The chain uses TRBV29-1 and TRBJ1-4; 8 nucleotides align to TRBD1. After removal of 3 bases from V and 3 bases from J, the junction contained 15 bases not matched to a gene. Germline V gene lookup returns CDR1 SQVTM and CDR2 ANQGSEA. The CDR3 extends over 18 amino acids. CDR3 coding DNA: TGCAGCGTTGAGTCTGGACTTGGACAGGGTTTATCTAATGAAAAACTGTTTTTT. This sequence encodes CSVESGLGQGLSNEKLFF.

The chain is built from TRBV5-4 and TRBJ2-1; TRBD2 aligns across 10 bases. The CDR3 runs 14 residues. Germline loops: CDR1 SGHNT, CDR2 YYREEE (reference sequence). Unmatched junction bases numbered 12, after V lost 9 bases and J lost 9 bases. The CDR3 loop reads CATSQAGGPVEQFF. The CDR3 bases are TGTGCCACTTCCCAAGCGGGAGGGCCGGTTGAGCAGTTCTTC.

The CDR3 DNA reads as TGTGCCAGCAGTGGCTGGGGGCATCAGCCCCAGCATTTT. Translating it yields CASSGWGHQPQHF. V and J are TRBV28 and TRBJ1-5; D might be TRBD1 (6 bases). The CDR3 loop spans 13 amino acids. V lost 5 bases to trimming and J lost 5 bases, with 10 bases between them. Germline values: CDR1 MDHEN, CDR2 SYDVKM.

The J gene is TRBJ1-2, the V gene TRBV28, with TRBD1 matching 9 bases. The CDR3 has 14 residues. Germline V gene sequence: CDR1 MDHEN, CDR2 SYDVKM. J was trimmed by 8 bases and V by 6 bases; bases with no gene match: 10. The CDR3: CASRPLDRGSGYTF. The CDR3 nucleotides read TGTGCCAGCAGACCACTCGACAGGGGGAGCGGCTACACCTTC.

V is TRBV11-2 and J is TRBJ2-2; D remains unclear. The CDR3 is 14 residues long. Germline-derived CDR1 and CDR2 are SGHAT and FQNNGV. With 1 base removed from V and 4 bases from J, the gap between germline ends came to 7 bases. CDR3 nucleotide sequence: TGTGCCAGCAGCTTAGGTAGACTCACCGGGGAGCTGTTTTTT. Translation: CASSLGRLTGELFF.

This clone showed up just once. In the same sample, other DNA sequences code for this CDR3. V is TRBV9 and J is TRBJ1-3; D remains unclear. The ends were cut back, 0 bases at V and 1 base at J, with 8 bases in the middle. Germline CDR1 SGDLS, CDR2 YYNGEE. The CDR3 has 15 residues. The chain's CDR3 is CASSVASDSGNTIYF. In nucleotides, the CDR3 is TGTGCCAGCAGCGTAGCGAGCGATTCTGGAAACACCATATATTTT.

V and J are TRBV7-9 and TRBJ1-1; 7 bases match TRBD1. Per germline, CDR1 SEHNR and CDR2 FQNEAQ (reference sequence). This CDR3 region has 15 residues. V lost 2 bases and J lost 2; bases outside the gene matches: 5. CDR3 protein: CASSLKGGRNTEAFF. CDR3 sequence (DNA): TGTGCCAGCAGCTTAAAAGGGGGCCGCAACACTGAAGCTTTCTTT.

V and J are TRBV6-1 and TRBJ2-7, with D unclear. The germline V gene has CDR1 MNHNS and CDR2 SASEGT. CDR3 size: 13 residues. Trimming cost V 7 bases and J 4 bases, with 14 bases left between them. CDR3 in amino acids: CASKNGPLYEQYF. The CDR3 region has the DNA TGTGCCAGCAAAAACGGTCCTTTATACGAGCAGTACTTC.

This chain links TRBV5-1 with TRBJ2-2; 7 positions agree with TRBD2. CDR1 is SGHRS and CDR2 is YFSETQ in the germline V gene. The CDR3 runs to 17 residues. V shed 2 bases, J shed 7 bases, and the junction held 14 bases outside the gene matches. CDR3 loop: CASSLSFGGSAGGELFF. In DNA form, the CDR3 reads TGCGCCAGCAGCTTATCCTTCGGCGGGAGTGCCGGCGGGGAGCTGTTTTTT. The whole variable domain, filled in from reference TRBV5-1 and TRBJ2-2, reads KAGVTQTPRYLIKTRGQQVTLSCSPISGHRSVSWYQQTPGQGLQFLFEYFSETQRNKGNFPGRFSGRQFSNSRSEMNVSTLELGDSALYLCASSLSFGGSAGGELFFGEGSRLTVL.

Worth noting for this clone: The sample contains more than one DNA sequence encoding this CDR3. V is TRBV5-1 and J is TRBJ2-1; D not resolved. Germline V gene sequence: CDR1 SGHRS, CDR2 YFSETQ. This CDR3 is 15 amino acids long. Trimming cost V 0 bases and J 1 base, with 8 bases left between them. CDR3 in amino acids: CASSLAPGSYNEQFF. CDR3 in DNA: TGCGCCAGCAGCTTGGCCCCCGGATCCTACAATGAGCAGTTCTTC.

V is TRBV19 and J is TRBJ2-5; a possible D gene is TRBD2 (5 bases). In germline, CDR1 is LNHDA, CDR2 SQIVND (reference sequence). Trimming shortened V by 3 bases and J by 4 bases, and 9 bases separated the two germline ends. This CDR3 is built from 13 residues. This chain's CDR3 is CASSITGVETQYF. CDR3 bases: TGTGCCAGTAGTATTACCGGGGTAGAGACCCAGTACTTC.

This clone showed up just once. The chain joins TRBV15 to TRBJ2-7, with D possibly being TRBD1 or TRBD2 (5 bases each). With 3 bases removed from V and 0 bases from J, the gap between germline ends came to 15 bases. Germline CDR1 and CDR2: LNHNV and YYDKDF (reference sequence). The CDR3 length is 16 residues. CDR3 loop: CATSSSRAEASYEQYF. The CDR3 DNA follows: TGTGCCACCAGCAGTAGCAGGGCGGAGGCCTCCTACGAGCAGTACTTC.

This chain joins TRBV19 and TRBJ2-7; 9 bases are shared with TRBD2. The CDR3 is made up of 15 amino acids. Germline CDR1 is LNHDA and CDR2 is SQIVND (reference sequence). V trimming: 4 bases; J trimming: 3 bases; junction bases outside the gene matches: 7. In DNA form, the CDR3 reads TGTGCCAGTAGTACAGCGGGAGGTGGCAGCTACGAGCAGTACTTC. As protein: CASSTAGGGSYEQYF.

The V call is TRBV30, the J call TRBJ2-4, with D perhaps matching TRBD1 (6 bases). Germline V lookup: CDR1 GTSNPN, CDR2 SVGIG (reference sequence). With 0 bases removed from V and 0 bases from J, the gap between germline ends came to 6 bases. The CDR3 loop spans 14 amino acids. The DNA of the CDR3 is TGTGCCTGGAGTGTACAGGGAGCCAAAAACATTCAGTACTTC. It translates to CAWSVQGAKNIQYF.

This chain links TRBV29-1 with TRBJ1-2; no firm D call. V gave up 3 bases and J gave up 8 bases, with 19 bases separating them. The CDR3 totals 14 residues. Germline-derived CDR1 and CDR2 are SQVTM and ANQGSEA. The CDR3 DNA reads as TGCAGCGTTGATGATGGAGCGTTGATCTACGGCTACACCTTC. As protein: CSVDDGALIYGYTF.

The gene calls are TRBV4-1 and TRBJ2-3; TRBD1 aligns across 9 bases. V was clipped by 6 bases and J by 6 bases; unmatched bases: 22. This CDR3 spans 19 amino acids. The germline V gene has CDR1 MGHRA and CDR2 YSYEKL. CDR3 region: CASSPVGTGRANRRDTQYF. Here the CDR3 DNA reads TGCGCCAGCAGTCCAGTCGGGACAGGGCGTGCGAATCGACGGGATACGCAGTATTTT.

The V and J genes are TRBV7-2 and TRBJ2-7; TRBD2 matches at 7 bases. The CDR3 is made up of 16 amino acids. V was clipped by 5 bases and J by 7 bases; unmatched bases: 17. Germline-derived CDR1 and CDR2 are SGHTA and FQGNSA. For the CDR3, the DNA is TGTGCCAGCAGCCAACTAGTCTGGGGGAGGGCCGCGGAGCAGTACTTC. Translating gives CASSQLVWGRAAEQYF.

V usage is TRBV10-3 and J usage is TRBJ2-1; 9 nucleotides agree with TRBD2. The CDR3 length is 15 residues. The ends lost 6 bases at V and 8 bases at J; junction bases unmatched: 11. Per the germline V gene, CDR1 is ENHRY and CDR2 is SYGVKD. CDR3 residues: CAISQGVSGSDEQFF. The CDR3 bases are TGTGCCATCAGCCAAGGGGTTAGCGGGAGCGATGAGCAGTTCTTC.

The chain is built from TRBV7-6 and TRBJ2-5, with 7 nucleotides matching TRBD2. The CDR3 contains 17 residues. V shed 1 base and J 2 bases; nucleotides not matched to a gene: 10. Per germline, CDR1 SGHVS and CDR2 FNYEAQ. This CDR3 reads CASSLVGLAAPQETQYF. DNA of the CDR3: TGTGCCAGCAGCTTAGTGGGGCTAGCGGCGCCACAAGAGACCCAGTACTTC.

J is TRBJ2-7 and V is TRBV7-9; TRBD1 might be the D (6 bases). Germline V gene lookup returns CDR1 SEHNR and CDR2 FQNEAQ (reference sequence). V was clipped by 1 base and J by 7 bases, with 11 bases between them. This CDR3 comprises 13 residues. The CDR3 sequence is CASSLERGTEQYF. The CDR3 DNA is TGTGCCAGCAGCTTAGAAAGGGGGACAGAGCAGTACTTC.

About this clone: A read error may account for a junction end that differs from germline. The gene calls are TRBV28 and TRBJ1-4, with D tentatively TRBD1 (6 bases). The CDR3 runs to 12 residues. Germline values: CDR1 MDHEN, CDR2 SYDVKM. The chain's CDR3 is CAGRGPSEKLFF. The CDR3 nucleotides are TGTGCCGGCAGGGGCCCCAGTGAAAAACTGTTTTTT.

The gene calls are TRBV30 and TRBJ1-1; tentatively, D is TRBD1 (5 bases). Looked up from germline, CDR1 is GTSNPN and CDR2 is SVGIG (reference sequence). Trimming took off 2 bases at V and 5 bases at J, with 9 bases between the two ends. CDR3 length: 12 residues. CDR3 coding DNA: TGTGCCTGGAGTTTACGGGGGACTGAAGCTTTCTTT. It codes for CAWSLRGTEAFF.

The V and J genes are TRBV14 and TRBJ1-2; 9 positions match TRBD1. Germline-derived CDR1 and CDR2 are SGHDN and FVKESK. The CDR3 spans 14 residues. Trimming removed 3 bases from V and 7 bases from J; junction bases left unmatched: 6. In DNA, the CDR3 is TGTGCCAGCAGCCACGAGGACAGGGGAGCTGGCTACACCTTC. It specifies CASSHEDRGAGYTF. Full variable domain (rest looked up from reference TRBV14 and TRBJ1-2): EAGVTQFPSHSVIEKGQTVTLRCDPISGHDNLYWYRRVMGKEIKFLLHFVKESKQDESGMPNNRFLAERTGGTYSTLKVQPAELEDSGVYFCASSHEDRGAGYTFGSGTRLTVV.